A selection of T cell receptor beta chains follows, all from one sample in a study of regulatory T cells in long-lasting Graves disease. TCRdb called the multiplex PCR reads again in MiXCR, with one record for every CDR3 protein. The data contain hundreds of thousands of distinct CDR3 sequences, 15% to 20% of them singletons. These sequences were also reported in another study, on T cells in Graves' hyperthyroidism and ophthalmopathy.

The sample in question was peripheral blood mononuclear cells (PBMCs), obtained at new diagnosis, from a patient treated with antithyroid drugs. The source of these receptors is a young woman with Graves disease. The CDR3 runs from the conserved cysteine through the conserved F or W. Fields, in order: J gene, D gene, clone size, V gene, CDR3 protein, CDR3 DNA. A D gene is named only where the DNA matches it firmly. Only part of the rows carry a size: once, few, many, or a class if the clone is expanded.

>TRBJ2-1|TRBD2|.|TRBV7-9
CASSLVRGGSSYNEQFF
TGTGCCAGCAGCTTGGTTCGAGGCGGGAGTTCCTACAATGAGCAGTTCTTC
>TRBJ2-3|TRBD2|many|TRBV5-1
CASSPAGPSTDTQYF
TGCGCCAGCAGCCCAGCGGGGCCTAGCACAGATACGCAGTATTTT
>TRBJ2-2|TRBD2|many|TRBV5-1
CASSLERREATGELFF
TGCGCCAGCAGCTTGGAACGGCGGGAGGCCACCGGGGAGCTGTTTTTT
>TRBJ2-1|TRBD2|many|TRBV7-9
CASSLGGSAGGDEQFF
TGTGCCAGCAGCCTAGGGGGGTCGGCGGGGGGCGATGAGCAGTTCTTC
>TRBJ1-1|TRBD1|.|TRBV29-1
CSVEGLRGLNTEAFF
TGCAGCGTTGAGGGACTTAGGGGGCTGAACACTGAAGCTTTCTTT
>TRBJ2-1|TRBD2|few|TRBV5-1
CASSSYLAGTSGRGYNEQFF
TGTGCCAGCAGCTCATACCTCGCCGGGACTAGCGGGAGGGGCTACAATGAGCAGTTCTTC
>TRBJ1-2|.|many|TRBV6-1
CASSGQVGYTF
TGTGCCAGCAGTGGACAGGTCGGCTACACCTTC
>TRBJ2-7|TRBD1|.|TRBV5-6
CASSLWTGGFPAYEQYF
TGTGCCAGCAGCTTGTGGACAGGGGGGTTCCCTGCCTACGAGCAGTACTTC
>TRBJ2-2|.|.|TRBV28
CASTVYLARRELFF
TGTGCCAGCACAGTTTATCTAGCTCGCCGGGAGCTGTTTTTT
>TRBJ2-1|.|few|TRBV12-3/TRBV12-4
CASSRDNPLDEQFF
TGTGCCAGCAGCCGGGACAACCCCCTGGATGAGCAGTTCTTC
>TRBJ2-3|.|.|TRBV14
CASSQRKISRTTDTQYF
TGTGCCAGCAGCCAAAGAAAAATTTCCAGGACCACAGATACGCAGTATTTT
>TRBJ2-7|.|.|TRBV20-1
CSAYPDLTSYEQYF
TGCAGTGCTTACCCGGACTTGACCTCCTACGAGCAGTACTTC
>TRBJ2-1|.|.|TRBV28
CASSSPSTGSYNEQFF
TGTGCCAGCAGTTCTCCCTCGACGGGCTCCTACAATGAGCAGTTCTTC
>TRBJ1-2|.|many|TRBV7-2
CASSIDLTGKIGYTF
TGTGCCAGCAGCATAGATCTAACAGGGAAAATTGGCTACACCTTC
>TRBJ1-5|.|.|TRBV6-1
CASSDHHNQPQHF
TGTGCCAGCAGTGACCACCACAATCAGCCCCAGCATTTT